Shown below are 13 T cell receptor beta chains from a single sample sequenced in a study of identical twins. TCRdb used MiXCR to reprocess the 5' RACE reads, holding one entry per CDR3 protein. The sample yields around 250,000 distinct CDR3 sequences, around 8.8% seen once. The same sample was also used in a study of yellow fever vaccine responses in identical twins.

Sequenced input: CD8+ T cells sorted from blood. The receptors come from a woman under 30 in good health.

DNA for the CDR3: TGTGCCAGCTCACCAAATGCCGGGAGCACCGGGGAGCTGTTTTTT. It yields the protein CASSPNAGSTGELFF. The chain employs TRBV18 and TRBJ2-2, with D possibly being TRBD2 (6 bases). The CDR3 sequence is 15 residues long. With 2 bases removed from V and 4 bases from J, the gap between germline ends came to 11 bases. Germline CDR1 and CDR2: KGHSH and LQKENI.

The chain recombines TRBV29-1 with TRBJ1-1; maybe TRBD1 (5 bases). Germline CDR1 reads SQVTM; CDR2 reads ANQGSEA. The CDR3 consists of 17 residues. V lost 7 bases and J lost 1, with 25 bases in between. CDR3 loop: CSAAWGILGLQNTEAFF. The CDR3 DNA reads TGCAGCGCCGCTTGGGGGATCCTGGGGCTCCAGAACACTGAAGCTTTCTTT.

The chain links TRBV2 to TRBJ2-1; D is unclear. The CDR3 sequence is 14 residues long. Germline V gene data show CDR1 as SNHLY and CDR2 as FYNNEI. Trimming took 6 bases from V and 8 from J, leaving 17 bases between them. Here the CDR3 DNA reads TGTGCCAGCAGCGGCCCTACTCGTGTCGATGAGCAGTTCTTC. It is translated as CASSGPTRVDEQFF.

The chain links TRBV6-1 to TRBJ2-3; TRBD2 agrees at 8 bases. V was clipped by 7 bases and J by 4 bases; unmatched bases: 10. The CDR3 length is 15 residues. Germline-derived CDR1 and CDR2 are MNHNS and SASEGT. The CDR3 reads CASILTPGGADTQYF. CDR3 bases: TGTGCCAGCATCCTCACGCCCGGGGGGGCAGATACGCAGTATTTT.

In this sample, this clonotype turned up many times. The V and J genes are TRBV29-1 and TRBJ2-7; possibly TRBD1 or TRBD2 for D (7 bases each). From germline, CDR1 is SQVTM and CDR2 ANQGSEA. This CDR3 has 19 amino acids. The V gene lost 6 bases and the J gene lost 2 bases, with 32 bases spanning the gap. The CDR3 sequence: CSVRPTRGLPGGSPYEQYF. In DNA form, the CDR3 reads TGCAGCGTGAGACCGACGAGGGGGCTGCCGGGAGGCTCCCCCTACGAGCAGTACTTC.

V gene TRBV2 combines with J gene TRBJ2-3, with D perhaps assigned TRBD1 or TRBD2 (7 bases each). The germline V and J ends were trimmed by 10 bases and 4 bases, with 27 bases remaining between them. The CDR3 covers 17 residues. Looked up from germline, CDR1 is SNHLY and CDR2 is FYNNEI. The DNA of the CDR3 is TGTGCCACCCTCGCACGGGGACTAAGGACAGGCCCAGATACGCAGTATTTT. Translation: CATLARGLRTGPDTQYF.

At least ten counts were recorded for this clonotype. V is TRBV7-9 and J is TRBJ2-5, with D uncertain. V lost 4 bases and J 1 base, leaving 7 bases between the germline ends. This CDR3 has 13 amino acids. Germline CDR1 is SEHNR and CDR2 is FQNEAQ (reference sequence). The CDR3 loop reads CASSSAAQETQYF. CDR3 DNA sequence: TGTGCCAGCAGCTCCGCAGCCCAAGAGACCCAGTACTTC. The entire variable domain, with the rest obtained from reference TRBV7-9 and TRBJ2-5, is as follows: DTGVSQNPRHKITKRGQNVTFRCDPISEHNRLYWYRQTLGQGPEFLTYFQNEAQLEKSRLLSDRFSAERPKGSFSTLEIQRTEQGDSAMYLCASSSAAQETQYFGPGTRLLVL.

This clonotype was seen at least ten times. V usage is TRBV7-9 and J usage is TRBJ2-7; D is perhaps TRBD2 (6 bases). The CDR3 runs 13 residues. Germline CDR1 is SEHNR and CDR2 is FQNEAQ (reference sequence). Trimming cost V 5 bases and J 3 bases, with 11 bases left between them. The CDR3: CASSPGTVYEQYF. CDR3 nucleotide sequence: TGTGCCAGCAGCCCGGGGACTGTCTACGAGCAGTACTTC.

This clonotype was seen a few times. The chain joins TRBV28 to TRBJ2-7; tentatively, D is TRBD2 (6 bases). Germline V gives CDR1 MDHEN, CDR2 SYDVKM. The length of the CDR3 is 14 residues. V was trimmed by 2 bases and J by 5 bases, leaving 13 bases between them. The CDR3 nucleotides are TGTGCCAGCAGTTTAGAGGCGGGATACAACGAGCAGTACTTC. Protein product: CASSLEAGYNEQYF.

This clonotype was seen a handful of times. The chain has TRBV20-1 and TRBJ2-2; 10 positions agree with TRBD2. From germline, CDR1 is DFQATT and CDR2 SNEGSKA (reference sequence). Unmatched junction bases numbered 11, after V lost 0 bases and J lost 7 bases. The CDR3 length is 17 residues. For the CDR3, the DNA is TGCAGTGCTAGAGATCTGGCTAGCGGGAGTTTCGGCGGGGAGCTGTTTTTT. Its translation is CSARDLASGSFGGELFF.

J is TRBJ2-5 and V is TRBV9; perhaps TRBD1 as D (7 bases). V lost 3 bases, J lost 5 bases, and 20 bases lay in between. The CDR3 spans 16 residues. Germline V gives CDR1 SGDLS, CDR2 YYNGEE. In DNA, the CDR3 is TGTGCCAGCAGCGGACAGGGAGGAGGGCTTCGGGAGACCCAGTACTTC. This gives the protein CASSGQGGGLRETQYF.

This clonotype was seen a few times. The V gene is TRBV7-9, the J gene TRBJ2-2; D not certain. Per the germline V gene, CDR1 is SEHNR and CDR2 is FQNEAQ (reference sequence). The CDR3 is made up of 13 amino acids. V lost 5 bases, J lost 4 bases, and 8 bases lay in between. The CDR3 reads CASSRDGTGELFF. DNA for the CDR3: TGTGCCAGCAGCCGCGACGGCACCGGGGAGCTGTTTTTT.

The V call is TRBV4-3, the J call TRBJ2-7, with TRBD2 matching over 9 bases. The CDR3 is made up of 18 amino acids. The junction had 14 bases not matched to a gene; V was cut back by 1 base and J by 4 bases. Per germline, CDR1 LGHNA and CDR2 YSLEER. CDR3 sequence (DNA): TGCGCCAGCAGCCAAGGCGTCCAGCGGGAGGCCCCCGGGTACGAGCAGTACTTC. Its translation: CASSQGVQREAPGYEQYF.